What follows describes a single T cell receptor (beta chain). Its antigen is still unknown. The sample holds no much larger clone one base away, and base qualities are not on file. These data belong to a study of T cell responses to AZD1222 COVID-19 vaccine (dated by TCRdb to about 2021). Background for the entire study: AZD1222 recipients with second doses at about 4 weeks or about 12 weeks were pooled, because spike-specific TCR depth and breadth did not differ between schedules. Trial participants were enrolled by age into subgroups of 18-55, 56-69 and 70-plus years, and around 150, 29 and 61 TCR-sequenced participants, respectively, were included in these subgroups. A total of more than 230 trial participants underwent TCR sequencing, of whom approximately 210 received two doses of AZD1222 and about 25 received two doses of the MenACWY control vaccine. Results the study describes overall, beyond this receptor: Because no day 14 peak-response samples were available, the repertoires could be characterized only after the peak T cell response. Conclusions about previously exposed vaccinees are limited because only six or seven AZD1222 recipients were SARS-CoV-2 seropositive at baseline. Nearly half of unique spike-specific TCRs reportedly recognized epitopes outside regions mutated in the B.1.351 and B.1.1.7 variants. In the small 56-69-year group, the increase in depth fell short of significance, most likely because of low power. A significant rise in spike-specific TCR breadth and depth was observed after two AZD1222 doses relative to day 0 and relative to MenACWY recipients. Most participants were white British and females outnumbered males, and the authors suggested that clonal diversity may have been underestimated. The vaccine-associated CD4 TCRs covered the entire spike protein, and the dominant responses fell in regions 160-218 and 743-854.

The CDR3 regions of human TCRbeta chains were subjected to immunosequencing. On the study's bioinformatics: Repertoire TCRs were matched against a reference library of SARS-CoV-2-specific TCRs generated with the MIRA antigen-specificity platform. Breadth was defined as the fraction of unique TCRs that were SARS-CoV-2-associated. Depth was defined as the fraction of total T cells that were SARS-CoV-2-associated. Using the MIRA data, every spike-specific TCR was mapped to the spike region that the TCR reacted to and assigned to either a CD4 or a CD8 class. Log10-transformed breadth and depth values were compared by one-way ANOVA with Sidak's multiple comparisons tests. This is the immuneACCESS table as TCRdb keeps it, with only in-frame sequences that have V and J called. A part of the clones is gone; compared with another copy, unresolved V genes explain less than half, and the rest is unexplained. Clone size and the V and J calls come from that table; the DNA yielded D and trimming. The sample includes about 120,000 clones, with 70% to 90% observed a single time. The ten top clones hold 1.5% to 1.8% of the sample.

V is trimmed back by 5 bases and J by 0 bases, and the junction contains 3 bases that no gene match accounts for. The CDR3 goes from the cysteine to the phenylalanine over 15 residues. The retained sequence is limited to the CDR3, 45 bases, with the frame set at the first base. The germline V gene (reference sequence) yields SEHNR for CDR1 and FQNEAQ for CDR2. The label giving this sample's time point can be read as: baseline before first vaccination. The vaccinee samples were drawn from two UK trials, COV001 and COV002, one of which was a single-blind randomized controlled phase 2/3 trial testing AZD1222 (ChAdOx1 nCoV-19) in healthy adults. For TCRbeta chain sequencing, PBMC samples from trial participants were taken at day 0 and at day 28 after the second dose.

The chain links TRBV7-9 with TRBJ2-3; 9 bases in the junction line up with TRBD1. The sequence came from an adult in good health. This specimen consisted of peripheral blood, obtained on day 0 of AZD1222 vaccination. CDR3 reads: CASSIDRGSTDTQYF. At the DNA level, the sequence is TGTGCCAGCAGCATAGACAGGGGGAGCACAGATACGCAGTATTTT.